This record concerns one TCR beta chain sequence. As originally analysed: Using reference gene primer amplification, nucleated cell counts were estimated. Assay: immunoSEQ multiplex PCR; the TCRdb copy retains only in-frame clones and omits some. That table is the source of V, J and clone size, and D and trimming were worked out from the DNA. The profile shows about 87,000 clones, 75% to 90% of them singletons. This entry comes from a study of blood T cell repertoires in COVID-19. Background on the study: Collection of acute and convalescent COVID-19 samples took place in the United States, Italy and Spain. T cells, B-cell-depleted T cells, or PBMCs supplied cDNA or gDNA.

The sequenced sample was peripheral blood. The source is a man at least 80 years old with acute or convalescent COVID-19.

CDR3 protein: CASSFSGGNIETQYF. The CDR3 bases are TGTGCCAGCAGTTTTAGCGGGGGTAATATCGAGACCCAGTACTTC. This chain joins TRBV2 and TRBJ2-5; 9 bases agree with TRBD2. The V gene's germline CDR1 is SNHLY and CDR2 FYNNEI. Trimming took 5 bases from V and 5 from J; bases not matched to a gene: 9. The CDR3 extends over 15 amino acids.